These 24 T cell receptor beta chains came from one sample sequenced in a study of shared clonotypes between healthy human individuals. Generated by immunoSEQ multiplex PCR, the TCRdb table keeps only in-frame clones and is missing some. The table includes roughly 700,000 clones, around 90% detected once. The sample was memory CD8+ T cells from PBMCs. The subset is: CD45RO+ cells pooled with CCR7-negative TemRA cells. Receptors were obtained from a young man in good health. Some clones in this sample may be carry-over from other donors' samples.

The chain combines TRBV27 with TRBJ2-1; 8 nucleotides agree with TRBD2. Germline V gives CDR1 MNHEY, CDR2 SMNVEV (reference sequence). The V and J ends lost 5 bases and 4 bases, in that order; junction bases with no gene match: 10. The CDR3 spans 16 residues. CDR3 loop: CASSPGGAGGYNEQFF. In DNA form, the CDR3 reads TGTGCCAGCAGTCCCGGGGGGGCGGGAGGATACAATGAGCAGTTCTTC.

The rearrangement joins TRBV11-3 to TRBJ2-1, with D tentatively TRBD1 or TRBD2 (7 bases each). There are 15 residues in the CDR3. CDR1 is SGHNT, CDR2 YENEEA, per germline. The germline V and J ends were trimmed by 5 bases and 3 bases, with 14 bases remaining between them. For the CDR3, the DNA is TGTGCCAGCAGCCAAGGGAGGGGGCTCTACAATGAGCAGTTCTTC. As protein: CASSQGRGLYNEQFF.

CDR3 sequence: CASSQVSGDFVYNEQFF. CDR3 sequence (DNA): TGCGCCAGCAGCCAAGTATCAGGGGACTTCGTATACAATGAGCAGTTCTTC. The chain employs TRBV4-3 and TRBJ2-1; D tentatively reads TRBD1 or TRBD2 (6 bases each). Trimming left V 1 base short and J 4 bases short, with 17 bases between. The CDR3 totals 17 residues. The germline CDR1 and CDR2 sequences are LGHNA and YSLEER.

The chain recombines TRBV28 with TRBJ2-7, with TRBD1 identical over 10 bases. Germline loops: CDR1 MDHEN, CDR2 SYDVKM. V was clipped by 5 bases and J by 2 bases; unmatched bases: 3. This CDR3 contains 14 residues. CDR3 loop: CASSRDRGPYEQYF. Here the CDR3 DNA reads TGTGCCAGCAGTAGGGACAGGGGTCCCTACGAGCAGTACTTC.

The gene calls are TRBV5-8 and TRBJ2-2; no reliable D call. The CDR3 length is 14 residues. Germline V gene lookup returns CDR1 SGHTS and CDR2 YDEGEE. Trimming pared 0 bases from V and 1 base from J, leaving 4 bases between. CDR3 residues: CASSLGQNTGELFF. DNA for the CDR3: TGTGCCAGCAGCTTGGGACAGAACACCGGGGAGCTGTTTTTT. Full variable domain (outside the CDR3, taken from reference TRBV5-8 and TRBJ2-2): EAGVTQSPTHLIKTRGQQATLRCSPISGHTSVYWYQQALGLGLQFLLWYDEGEERNRGNFPPRFSGRQFPNYSSELNVNALELEDSALYLCASSLGQNTGELFFGEGSRLTVL.

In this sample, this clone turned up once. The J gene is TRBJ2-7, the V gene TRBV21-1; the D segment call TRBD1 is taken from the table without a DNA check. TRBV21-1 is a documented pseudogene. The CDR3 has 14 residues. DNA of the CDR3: TGTGCCAGCAGCAAAGTCCAGGGTACCTACGAGCAGTACTTC. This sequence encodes CASSKVQGTYEQYF.

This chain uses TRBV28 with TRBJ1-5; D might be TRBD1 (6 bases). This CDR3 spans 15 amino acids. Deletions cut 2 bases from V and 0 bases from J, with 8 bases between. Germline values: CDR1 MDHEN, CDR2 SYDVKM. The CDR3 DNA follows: TGTGCCAGCAGTTTACGGACAGCTAGCAATCAGCCCCAGCATTTT. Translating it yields CASSLRTASNQPQHF.

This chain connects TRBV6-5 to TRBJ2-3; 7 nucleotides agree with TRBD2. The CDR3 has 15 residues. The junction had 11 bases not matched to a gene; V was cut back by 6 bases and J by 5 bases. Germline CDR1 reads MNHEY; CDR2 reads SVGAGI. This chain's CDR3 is CASSRQGEGGDTQYF. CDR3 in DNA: TGTGCCAGCAGCCGACAAGGGGAGGGTGGAGATACGCAGTATTTT.

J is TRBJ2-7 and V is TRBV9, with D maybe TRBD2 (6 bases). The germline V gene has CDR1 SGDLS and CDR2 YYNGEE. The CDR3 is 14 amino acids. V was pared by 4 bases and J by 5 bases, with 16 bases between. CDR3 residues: CASSPRLVSDEQYF. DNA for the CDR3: TGTGCCAGCAGCCCCCGACTAGTCTCGGACGAGCAGTACTTC.

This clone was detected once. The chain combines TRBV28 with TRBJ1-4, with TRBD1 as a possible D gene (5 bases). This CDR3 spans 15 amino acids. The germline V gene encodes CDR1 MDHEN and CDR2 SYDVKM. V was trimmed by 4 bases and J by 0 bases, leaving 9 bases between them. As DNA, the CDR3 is TGTGCCAGCAGTTCACACAGGACAACTAATGAAAAACTGTTTTTT. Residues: CASSSHRTTNEKLFF.

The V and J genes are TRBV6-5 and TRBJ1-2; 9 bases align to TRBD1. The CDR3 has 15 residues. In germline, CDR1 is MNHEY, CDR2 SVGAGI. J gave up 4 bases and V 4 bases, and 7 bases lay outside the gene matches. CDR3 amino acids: CASSSTGGLGYGYTF. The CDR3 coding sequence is TGTGCCAGCAGTTCCACAGGGGGCCTTGGCTATGGCTACACCTTC.

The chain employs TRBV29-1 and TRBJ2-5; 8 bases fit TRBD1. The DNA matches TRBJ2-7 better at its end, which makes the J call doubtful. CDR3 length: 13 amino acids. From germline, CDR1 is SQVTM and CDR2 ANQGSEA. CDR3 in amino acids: CSVEQGASYEQYF. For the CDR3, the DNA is TGCAGCGTTGAACAGGGGGCCTCCTACGAGCAGTACTTC.

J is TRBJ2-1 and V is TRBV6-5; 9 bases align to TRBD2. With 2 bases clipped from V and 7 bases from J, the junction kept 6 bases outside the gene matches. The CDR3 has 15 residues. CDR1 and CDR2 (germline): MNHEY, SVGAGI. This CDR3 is CASSYGVSGSNEQFF. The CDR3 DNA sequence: TGTGCCAGCAGTTACGGAGTTAGCGGGAGTAATGAGCAGTTCTTC.

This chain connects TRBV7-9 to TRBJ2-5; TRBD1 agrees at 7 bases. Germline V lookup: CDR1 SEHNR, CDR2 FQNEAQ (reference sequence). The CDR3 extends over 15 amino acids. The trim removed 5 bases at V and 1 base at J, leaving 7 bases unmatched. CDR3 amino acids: CASSQRRGIQETQYF. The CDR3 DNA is TGTGCCAGCAGCCAACGCAGGGGGATCCAAGAGACCCAGTACTTC.

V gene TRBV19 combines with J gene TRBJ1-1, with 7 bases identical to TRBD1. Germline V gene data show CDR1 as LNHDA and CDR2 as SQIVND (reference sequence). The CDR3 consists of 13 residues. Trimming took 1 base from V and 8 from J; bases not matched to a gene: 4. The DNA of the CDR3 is TGTGCCAGTAGTATAGTCGCGACAGGGGAAGCTTTCTTT. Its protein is CASSIVATGEAFF.

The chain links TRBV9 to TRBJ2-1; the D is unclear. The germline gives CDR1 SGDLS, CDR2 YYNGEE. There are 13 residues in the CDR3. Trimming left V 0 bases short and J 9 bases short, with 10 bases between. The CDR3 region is CASSVGAATEQFF. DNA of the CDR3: TGTGCCAGCAGCGTAGGGGCCGCCACTGAGCAGTTCTTC.

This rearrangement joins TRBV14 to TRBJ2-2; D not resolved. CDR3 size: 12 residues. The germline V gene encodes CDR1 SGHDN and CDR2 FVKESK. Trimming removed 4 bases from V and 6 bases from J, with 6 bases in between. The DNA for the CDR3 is TGTGCCAGCAGCCCAGCACCCGGGGAGCTGTTTTTT. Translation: CASSPAPGELFF.

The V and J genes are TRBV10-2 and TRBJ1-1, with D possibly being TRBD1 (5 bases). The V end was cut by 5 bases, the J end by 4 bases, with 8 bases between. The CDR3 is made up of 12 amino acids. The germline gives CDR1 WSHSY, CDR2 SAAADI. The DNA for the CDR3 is TGCGCCAGCAGTCGGGGGAGCACTGAAGCTTTCTTT. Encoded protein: CASSRGSTEAFF.

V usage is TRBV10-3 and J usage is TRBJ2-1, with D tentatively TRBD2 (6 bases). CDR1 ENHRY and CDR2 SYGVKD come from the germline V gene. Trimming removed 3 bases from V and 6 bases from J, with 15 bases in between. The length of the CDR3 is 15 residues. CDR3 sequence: CAISDLAGPFNEQFF. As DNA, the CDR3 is TGTGCCATCAGTGACTTGGCGGGACCCTTCAATGAGCAGTTCTTC.

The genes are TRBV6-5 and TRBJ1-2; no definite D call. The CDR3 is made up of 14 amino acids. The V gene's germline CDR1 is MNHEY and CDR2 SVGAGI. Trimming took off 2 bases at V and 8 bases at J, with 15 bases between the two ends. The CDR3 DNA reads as TGTGCCAGCAGTTACATGCAGGCGTTTGGAGGCTACACCTTC. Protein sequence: CASSYMQAFGGYTF.

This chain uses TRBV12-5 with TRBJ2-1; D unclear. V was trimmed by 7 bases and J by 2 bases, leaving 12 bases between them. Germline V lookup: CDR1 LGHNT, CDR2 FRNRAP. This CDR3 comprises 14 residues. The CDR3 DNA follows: TGTGCTAGTGCCGGCCTAGGCCCCTACAATGAGCAGTTCTTC. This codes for CASAGLGPYNEQFF.

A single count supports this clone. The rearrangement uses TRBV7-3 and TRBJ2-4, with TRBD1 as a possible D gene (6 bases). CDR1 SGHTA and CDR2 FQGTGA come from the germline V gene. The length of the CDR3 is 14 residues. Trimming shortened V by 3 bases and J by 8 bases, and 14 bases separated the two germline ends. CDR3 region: CASSFSGDGDIQYF. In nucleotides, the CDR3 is TGTGCCAGCAGCTTTTCAGGGGATGGGGACATTCAGTACTTC.

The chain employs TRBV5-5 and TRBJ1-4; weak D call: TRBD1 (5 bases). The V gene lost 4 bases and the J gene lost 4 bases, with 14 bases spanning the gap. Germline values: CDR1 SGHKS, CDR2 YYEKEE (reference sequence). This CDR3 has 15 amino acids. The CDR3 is CASSPGQSGNEKLFF. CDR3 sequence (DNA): TGTGCCAGCAGCCCCGGACAATCTGGTAATGAAAAACTGTTTTTT.

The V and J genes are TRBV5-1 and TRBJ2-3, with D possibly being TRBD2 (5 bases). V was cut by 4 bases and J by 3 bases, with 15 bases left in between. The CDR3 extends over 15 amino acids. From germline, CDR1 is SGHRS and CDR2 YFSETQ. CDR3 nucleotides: TGCGCCAGCAGCGTGGGAACGGGCGGGACAGATACGCAGTATTTT. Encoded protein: CASSVGTGGTDTQYF.